One sample yielded the 13 T cell receptor beta chains listed below, sequenced in a study of T cells after posttransplantation cyclophosphamide. The data were produced by immunoSEQ multiplex PCR, yet TCRdb's version contains in-frame clones alone and is incomplete. The data contain about 22,000 clones, approximately 97% of them seen just once; the ten biggest clones take up about 0.13%. The naive gate required viable CD3+CD4+ or CD3+CD8+ cells with CCR7+CD45RA+CD45RO-CD95-CD27+CD28+ phenotype. The source material was naive CD4+ T cells sorted from PBMCs. These receptors were obtained from a man in his forties or fifties in good health, CMV-negative, and a related stem cell transplant donor.

CDR3 bases: TGTGCCAGCAGACGCAGTTCGGACAGGGGCTACGAGCAGTACTTC. Translation: CASRRSSDRGYEQYF. This rearrangement joins TRBV6-6 to TRBJ2-7; 9 positions agree with TRBD1. V lost 6 bases and J lost 3; bases outside the gene matches: 9. Germline lookup yields CDR1 MNHNY and CDR2 SVGAGI (reference sequence). The CDR3 length is 15 residues.

The genes are TRBV18 and TRBJ2-7; 8 bases agree with TRBD1. Germline CDR1 and CDR2: KGHSH and LQKENI. V was clipped by 3 bases and J by 9 bases; unmatched bases: 7. CDR3 length equals 13 residues. In DNA form, the CDR3 reads TGTGCCAGCTCACCGGGGACAGGACGATGGCAGTACTTC. Translated: CASSPGTGRWQYF.

V usage is TRBV2 and J usage is TRBJ1-4; no reliable D call. The CDR3 contains 12 residues. The V end lost 4 bases, the J end lost 5 bases, and 5 bases lay between the germline ends. The V gene's germline CDR1 is SNHLY and CDR2 FYNNEI. The CDR3 sequence: CASSVENEKLFF. CDR3 sequence (DNA): TGTGCCAGCAGTGTAGAGAATGAAAAACTGTTTTTT.

The chain joins TRBV6-5 to TRBJ2-7, with D tentatively TRBD1 (6 bases). CDR3 size: 15 residues. V lost 0 bases and J lost 2, with 11 bases in between. From germline, CDR1 is MNHEY and CDR2 SVGAGI. The CDR3 loop reads CASSYSNRAAYEQYF. CDR3 coding DNA: TGTGCCAGCAGTTACTCGAACAGGGCAGCCTACGAGCAGTACTTC.

The chain is built from TRBV5-8 and TRBJ2-5, with D possibly TRBD1 on 7 matching bases. Trimming pared 4 bases from V and 4 bases from J, leaving 17 bases between. The CDR3 has 15 residues. Germline V lookup: CDR1 SGHTS, CDR2 YDEGEE. The CDR3 nucleotides are TGTGCCAGCAGCCCTGGGGGGACAGTTAGAGAGACCCAGTACTTC. Translating gives CASSPGGTVRETQYF.

The V gene is TRBV9, the J gene TRBJ2-6; D gene ambiguous. Trimming shortened V by 4 bases and J by 1 base, and 9 bases separated the two germline ends. This CDR3 has 15 residues. Germline V gene data show CDR1 as SGDLS and CDR2 as YYNGEE. CDR3 nucleotide sequence: TGTGCCAGCAGCTTGAGAAGTTCTGGGGCCAACGTCCTGACTTTC. This translates into CASSLRSSGANVLTF.

V and J are TRBV7-9 and TRBJ1-2, with 8 bases aligning to TRBD1. Germline-derived CDR1 and CDR2 are SEHNR and FQNEAQ (reference sequence). The CDR3 is 14 residues long. The ends lost 3 bases at V and 2 bases at J; junction bases unmatched: 2. CDR3 sequence: CASSFAGGNYGYTF. The CDR3, as DNA: TGTGCCAGCAGCTTTGCAGGGGGCAACTATGGCTACACCTTC.

This chain connects TRBV5-1 to TRBJ2-1; 9 positions match TRBD1. J gave up 8 bases and V 0 bases, and 3 bases lay outside the gene matches. CDR1 and CDR2 (germline): SGHRS, YFSETQ. This CDR3 is 14 amino acids long. CDR3 sequence reads: CASSLAHRGHEQFF. CDR3 DNA: TGCGCCAGCAGCTTGGCCCACAGGGGGCATGAGCAGTTCTTC.

The chain has TRBV7-2 and TRBJ1-2, with 9 bases that match TRBD1. The CDR3 runs to 17 residues. In germline, CDR1 is SGHTA, CDR2 FQGNSA. V lost 5 bases to trimming and J lost 2 bases; unmatched junction nucleotides: 12. The CDR3 here is CASSPAAGTGRNYGYTF. The DNA for the CDR3 is TGTGCCAGCAGCCCCGCTGCCGGGACAGGGAGAAACTATGGCTACACCTTC.

The table lists this clone with a count of one. This rearrangement joins TRBV18 to TRBJ1-4; possible D gene TRBD1, 6 bases. Trimming left V 8 bases short and J 6 bases short, with 13 bases between. CDR1 is KGHSH, CDR2 LQKENI, per germline. This CDR3 comprises 13 residues. The DNA of the CDR3 is TGTGCCAGCGGGGACAAGCTTGATGAAAAACTGTTTTTT. Protein: CASGDKLDEKLFF. The full variable domain, in which reference TRBV18 and TRBJ1-4 provide the parts outside the CDR3, is NAGVMQNPRHLVRRRGQEARLRCSPMKGHSHVYWYRQLPEEGLKFMVYLQKENIIDESGMPKERFSAEFPKEGPSILRIQQVVRGDSAAYFCASGDKLDEKLFFGSGTQLSVL.

This chain links TRBV25-1 with TRBJ2-5; D might be TRBD2 (5 bases). CDR3 length equals 15 residues. CDR1 and CDR2 (germline): MGHDK, SYGVNS. V gave up 2 bases and J gave up 7 bases, with 17 bases separating them. The CDR3: CASSEIGTTEGTQYF. In nucleotides, the CDR3 is TGTGCCAGCAGTGAAATTGGTACTACTGAGGGGACCCAGTACTTC.

The chain employs TRBV6-1 and TRBJ1-5; no definite D call. Per the germline V gene, CDR1 is MNHNS and CDR2 is SASEGT. The CDR3 loop spans 14 amino acids. V lost 7 bases and J lost 0, with 10 bases in between. The CDR3 DNA reads as TGTGCCAGCACCTCCCGGGATAGCAATCAGCCCCAGCATTTT. Protein: CASTSRDSNQPQHF.

The rearrangement links TRBV25-1 to TRBJ1-2; TRBD1 aligns across 9 bases. Germline values: CDR1 MGHDK, CDR2 SYGVNS. The CDR3 length is 16 residues. With 3 bases clipped from V and 4 bases from J, the junction kept 9 bases outside the gene matches. DNA of the CDR3: TGTGCCAGCAGTGACGGGACAGGGATCTCATTCTATGGCTACACCTTC. Translating gives CASSDGTGISFYGYTF.